The sample holds many counts of the clone carrying this T cell receptor (beta chain). Its antigen is not identified. This record belongs to a study of human T cells and chemical hapten exposure. General study points: TCRs above 1 in 1000 frequency stayed constant with DPC sensitization.

Germline-derived CDR1 and CDR2 are SEHNR and FQNEAQ (reference sequence). This CDR3 has 13 amino acids. Trimming removed 3 bases from V and 1 base from J, with 6 bases in between. It was the library that attached unique molecular identifiers to individual cDNA molecules. Authors' methods: Samples ranged from 23,224 to 690,600 TCRs, with a median of around 100,000. TCRdb re-called the RACE reads through MiXCR, storing one row per CDR3 protein. The authors' filters were not applied to this entry. The table records 95,000 or so distinct CDR3 sequences, approximately 10% of them present only once. Documented time point: patch test 2, 6 weeks after DPC sensitization. Treatment given: therapeutic diphenylcyclopropenone sensitization with weekly scalp DPC. Blood collection took place prior to placing each patch test.

The receptor was isolated from a woman in her forties with alopecia areata. Some clones in this sample may be carry-over from other donors' samples. The input for sequencing was whole blood, taken in connection with sensitization to the hapten diphenylcyclopropenone (DPC). The chain recombines TRBV7-9 with TRBJ1-1; the D is unclear. In nucleotides, the CDR3 is TGTGCCAGCAGCTTGAGTAAGAACACTGAAGCTTTCTTT. Translating it yields CASSLSKNTEAFF.